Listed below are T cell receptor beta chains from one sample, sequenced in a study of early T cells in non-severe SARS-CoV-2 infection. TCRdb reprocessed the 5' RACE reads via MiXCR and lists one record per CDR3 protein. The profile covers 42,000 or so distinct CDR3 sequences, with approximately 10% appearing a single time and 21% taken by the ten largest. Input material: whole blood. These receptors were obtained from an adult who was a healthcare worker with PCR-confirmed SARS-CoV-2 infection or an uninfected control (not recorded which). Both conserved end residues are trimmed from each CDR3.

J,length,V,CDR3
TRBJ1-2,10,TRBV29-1,SVTRGPGGYT
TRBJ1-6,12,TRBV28,ASRTPGLNSPLH
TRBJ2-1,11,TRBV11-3,ASSTGRYNEQF
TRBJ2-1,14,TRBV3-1,ASSQDPTSRYNEQF
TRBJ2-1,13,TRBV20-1,SARPSGRAGDEQF
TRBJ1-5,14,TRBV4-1,ASSQEPGTVGQPQH
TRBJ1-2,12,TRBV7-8,ASSHTKGARRYT
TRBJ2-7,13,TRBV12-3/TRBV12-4,ASSLWSSGFYEQY
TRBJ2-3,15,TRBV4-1,ASSQEGAGGSTDTQY
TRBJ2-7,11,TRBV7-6,ASSLGGVVEQY
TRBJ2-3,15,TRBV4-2,ASSQDGLSGPTDTQY
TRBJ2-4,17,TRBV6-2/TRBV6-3,ASSFPGLAGPLAKNIQY
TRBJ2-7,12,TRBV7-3,ASSSTGTGDEQY
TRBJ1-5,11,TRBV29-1,SVGQGLAQPQH
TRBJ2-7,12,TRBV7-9,ASSLSGSSYEQY
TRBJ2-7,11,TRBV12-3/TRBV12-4,ASKRGPSDEQY
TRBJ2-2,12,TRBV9,ASSERTNTGELF
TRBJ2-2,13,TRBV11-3,ASTSRSKNTGELF
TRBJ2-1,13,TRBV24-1,ATSETSGRSNEQF
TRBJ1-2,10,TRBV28,ASSPPIGGYT
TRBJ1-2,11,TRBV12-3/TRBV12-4,ASRTGTGRGYT
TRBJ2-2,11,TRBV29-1,SASRQNTGELF
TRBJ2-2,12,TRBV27,ASRAGGVTGELF
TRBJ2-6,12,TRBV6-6,ASSLGSGANVLT
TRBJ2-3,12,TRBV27,ASRGRGRTDTQY
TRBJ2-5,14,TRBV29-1,SVTTNRGQTVETQY
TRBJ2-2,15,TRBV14,ASSPYRTGGISGELF
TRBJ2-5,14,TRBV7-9,ASSPGAGVTQETQY
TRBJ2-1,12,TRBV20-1,SAPGLAGSSEQF
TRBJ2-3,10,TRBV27,ASSSYTDTQY
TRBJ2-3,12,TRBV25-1,ASSVGDNTDTQY
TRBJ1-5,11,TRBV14,ASSPGGRQPQH
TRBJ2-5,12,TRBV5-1,ASSLQGGRETQY
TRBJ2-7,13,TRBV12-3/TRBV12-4,ASSLGTTVSYEQY
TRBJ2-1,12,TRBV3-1,ASSQDGWRGEQF
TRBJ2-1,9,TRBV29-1,SVDRGNEQF
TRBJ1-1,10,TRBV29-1,SVNRENTEAF
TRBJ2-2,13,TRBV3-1,ASSTGSSNTGELF
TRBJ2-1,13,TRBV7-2,ASSFTSGRAREQF
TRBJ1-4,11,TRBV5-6,ASSLWAEEKLF
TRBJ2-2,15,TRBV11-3,ASSSAVGTRNTGELF
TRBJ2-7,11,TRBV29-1,SVGTSGNYEQY
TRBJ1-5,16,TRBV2,ASSPLLSGTANNQPQH
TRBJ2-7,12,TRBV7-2,ASSYPEQGREQY
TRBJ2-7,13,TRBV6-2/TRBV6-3,ASSYGDWIFYEQY
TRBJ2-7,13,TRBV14,ASSQLGLRFYEQY
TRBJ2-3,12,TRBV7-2,ASSSGLAGHTQY
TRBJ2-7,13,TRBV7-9,ASSSSDRFSYEQY
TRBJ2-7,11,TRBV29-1,SVATGGGYEQY
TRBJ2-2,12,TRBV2,ASSVIGNTGELF
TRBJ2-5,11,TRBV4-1,ASSQAGSETQY
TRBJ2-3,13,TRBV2,ASSLDRGRTDTQY
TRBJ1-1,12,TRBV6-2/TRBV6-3,ASSTRDRGPEAF
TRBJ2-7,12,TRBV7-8,ASSLGGKAYEQY